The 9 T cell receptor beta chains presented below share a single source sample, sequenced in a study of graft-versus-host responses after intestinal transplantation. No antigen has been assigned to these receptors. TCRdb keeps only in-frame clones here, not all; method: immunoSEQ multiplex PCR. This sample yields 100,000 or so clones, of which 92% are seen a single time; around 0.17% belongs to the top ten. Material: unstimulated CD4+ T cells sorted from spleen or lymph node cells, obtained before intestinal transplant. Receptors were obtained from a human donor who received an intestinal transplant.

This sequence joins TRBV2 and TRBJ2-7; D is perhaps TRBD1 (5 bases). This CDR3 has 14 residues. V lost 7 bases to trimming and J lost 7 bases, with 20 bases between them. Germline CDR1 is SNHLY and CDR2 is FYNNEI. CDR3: CASMPGPGLWEQYF. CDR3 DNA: TGTGCCAGCATGCCCGGCCCAGGGTTGTGGGAGCAGTACTTC.

The CDR3 DNA is TGCAGCGTTGGGGTAGGGGGCGACAATTATCAGCCCCAGCATTTT. It codes for CSVGVGGDNYQPQHF. The chain recombines TRBV29-1 with TRBJ1-5; 7 bases agree with TRBD1. This CDR3 has 15 residues. Germline assignment: CDR1 SQVTM and CDR2 ANQGSEA. V gave up 4 bases and J gave up 5 bases; unmatched junction bases: 11.

CDR3 in DNA: TGTGCCAGCAGCTTGGGGGGCGAAGAGACCCAGTACTTC. Amino acid sequence: CASSLGGEETQYF. This sequence joins TRBV5-4 and TRBJ2-5; possible D gene TRBD1, 5 bases. CDR3 length: 13 amino acids. V was pared by 0 bases and J by 3 bases, with 6 bases between. Per germline, CDR1 SGHNT and CDR2 YYREEE (reference sequence).

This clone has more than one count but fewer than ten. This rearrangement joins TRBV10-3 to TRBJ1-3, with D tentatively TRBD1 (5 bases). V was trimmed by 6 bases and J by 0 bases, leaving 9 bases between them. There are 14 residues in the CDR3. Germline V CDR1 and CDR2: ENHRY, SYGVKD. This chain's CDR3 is CAISPGISGNTIYF. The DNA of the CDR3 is TGTGCCATCAGCCCAGGGATCTCTGGAAACACCATATATTTT.

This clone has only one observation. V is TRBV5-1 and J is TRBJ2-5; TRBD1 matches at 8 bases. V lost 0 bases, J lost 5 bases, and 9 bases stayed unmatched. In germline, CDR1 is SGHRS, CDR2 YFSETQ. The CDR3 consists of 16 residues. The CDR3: CASSLGPGGEGETQYF. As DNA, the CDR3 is TGCGCCAGCAGCTTGGGGCCAGGGGGCGAGGGGGAGACCCAGTACTTC.

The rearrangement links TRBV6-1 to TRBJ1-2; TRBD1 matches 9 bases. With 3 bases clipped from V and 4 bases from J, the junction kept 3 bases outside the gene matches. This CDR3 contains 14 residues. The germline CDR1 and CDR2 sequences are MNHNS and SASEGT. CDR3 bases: TGTGCCAGCAGTGAGGGACAGGGAGGCTATGGCTACACCTTC. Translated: CASSEGQGGYGYTF.

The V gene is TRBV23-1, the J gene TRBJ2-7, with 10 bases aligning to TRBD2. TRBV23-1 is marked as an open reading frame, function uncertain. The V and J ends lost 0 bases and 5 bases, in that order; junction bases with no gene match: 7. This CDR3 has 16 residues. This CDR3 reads CASSQSPRLAGDEQYF. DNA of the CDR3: TGCGCCAGCAGTCAATCGCCCCGGCTAGCGGGAGACGAGCAGTACTTC.

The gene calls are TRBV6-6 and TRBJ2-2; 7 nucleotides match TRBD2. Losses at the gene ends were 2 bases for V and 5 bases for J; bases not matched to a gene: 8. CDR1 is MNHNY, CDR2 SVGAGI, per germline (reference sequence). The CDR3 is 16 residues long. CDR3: CASSYGPGTKTGELFF. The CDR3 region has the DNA TGTGCCAGCAGTTACGGCCCCGGGACTAAAACCGGGGAGCTGTTTTTT.

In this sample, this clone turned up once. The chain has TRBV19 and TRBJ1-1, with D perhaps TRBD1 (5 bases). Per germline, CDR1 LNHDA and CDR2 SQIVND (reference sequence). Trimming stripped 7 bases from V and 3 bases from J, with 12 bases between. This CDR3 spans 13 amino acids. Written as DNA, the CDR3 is TGTGCCAGTAACTCCTGGGGCTACACTGAAGCTTTCTTT. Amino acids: CASNSWGYTEAFF.